This T cell receptor beta chain was recovered during a study of CD8 T cells in Susac syndrome. General study findings and limits: A relatively small number of individuals underwent TCR sequencing and HLA analysis.

About this clonotype: Its matching antigen is unknown.

High-throughput TCR beta sequencing covered peripheral CD8+ and CD4+ T cells. Both CD4+ and CD8+ T cells were negatively isolated, and TEMRA cells underwent FACS enrichment. 0.5 to 1 ug RNA was reverse transcribed with random hexamers. By means of immunoSEQ multiplex PCR, TCR beta CDR3 spanning 54 Vbeta and 13 Jbeta underwent amplification. TCRdb reprocessed the immunoSEQ multiplex PCR reads with MiXCR, giving one entry per CDR3 protein. The data contain approximately 280,000 distinct CDR3 sequences, approximately 81% of them singletons. Trimming removed 4 bases from V and 6 bases from J; junction bases left unmatched: 8. Germline CDR1 reads SGHVS; CDR2 reads FNYEAQ. CDR3 length: 15 residues.

The TCR was taken from a human donor with multiple sclerosis. The material sequenced was CD8+ T cells from PBMCs. The gene calls are TRBV7-6 and TRBJ2-1, with 8 positions matching TRBD2. The CDR3 loop is CASSSGVAGTNEQFF. CDR3 in DNA: TGTGCCAGCAGCTCCGGGGTAGCGGGAACCAATGAGCAGTTCTTC.